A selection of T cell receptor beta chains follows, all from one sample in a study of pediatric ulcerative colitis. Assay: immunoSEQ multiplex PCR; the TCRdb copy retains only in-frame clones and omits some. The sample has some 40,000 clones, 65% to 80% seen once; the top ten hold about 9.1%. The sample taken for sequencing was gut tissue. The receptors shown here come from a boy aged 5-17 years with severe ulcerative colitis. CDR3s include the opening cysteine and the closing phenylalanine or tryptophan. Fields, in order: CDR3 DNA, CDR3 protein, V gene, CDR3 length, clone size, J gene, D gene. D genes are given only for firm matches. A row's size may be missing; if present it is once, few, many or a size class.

DNA: TGTGCCAGCAGGCTTAGTGCAGATACGCAGTATTTT
CDR3: CASRLSADTQYF
V: TRBV6-5
length: 12
size: NA
J: TRBJ2-3
D: NA

DNA: TGTGCCAGCAGCTTAGCGGAGGGGAAGTACGAGCAGTACTTC
CDR3: CASSLAEGKYEQYF
V: TRBV7-3
length: 14
size: NA
J: TRBJ2-7
D: NA

DNA: TGTGCCAGCAGAACTTGGGACAGGGATAAAGCTTTCTTT
CDR3: CASRTWDRDKAFF
V: TRBV6-5
length: 13
size: NA
J: TRBJ1-1
D: TRBD1

DNA: TGTGCCAGCACGATAGCGGGCCAAGAGACCCAGTACTTC
CDR3: CASTIAGQETQYF
V: TRBV2
length: 13
size: NA
J: TRBJ2-5
D: TRBD2

DNA: TGTGCCAGCAGCTTAAGTTCCTACGAGCAGTACTTC
CDR3: CASSLSSYEQYF
V: TRBV11-2
length: 12
size: NA
J: TRBJ2-7
D: NA

DNA: TGTGCCAGCAGTTACGCCTTAGGTGGGCGCGGCTACACCTTC
CDR3: CASSYALGGRGYTF
V: TRBV6-7
length: 14
size: NA
J: TRBJ1-2
D: NA

DNA: TGTGCCAGCAGTAAGACGGGACAGCTTAATGAAAAACTGTTTTTT
CDR3: CASSKTGQLNEKLFF
V: TRBV7-9
length: 15
size: NA
J: TRBJ1-4
D: TRBD1

DNA: TGTGCCAGCAGCTCGACCCTTAGCACAGATACGCAGTATTTT
CDR3: CASSSTLSTDTQYF
V: TRBV5-4
length: 14
size: NA
J: TRBJ2-3
D: NA

DNA: TGCAGCGTTGATACCAAAAACATTCAGTACTTC
CDR3: CSVDTKNIQYF
V: TRBV29-1
length: 11
size: NA
J: TRBJ2-4
D: NA

DNA: TGCGCCAGCAGCCTGGTAGGAGAACGCACAGATACGCAGTATTTT
CDR3: CASSLVGERTDTQYF
V: TRBV5-1
length: 15
size: NA
J: TRBJ2-3
D: NA

DNA: TGTGCCAGCAGCCGACCCCTCGGGGAGGGGATCTCGTGGGGAAACACCATATATTTT
CDR3: CASSRPLGEGISWGNTIYF
V: TRBV7-9
length: 19
size: NA
J: TRBJ1-3
D: NA

DNA: TGTGCCAGCAGCTCAAAGCATCGCCTGGTGGACTATGGCTACACCTTC
CDR3: CASSSKHRLVDYGYTF
V: TRBV5-6
length: 16
size: NA
J: TRBJ1-2
D: NA

DNA: TGCAGCGCCTGGACAGGGGGCTCTGGCTACACCTTC
CDR3: CSAWTGGSGYTF
V: TRBV29-1
length: 12
size: NA
J: TRBJ1-2
D: TRBD1

DNA: TGTGCCAGCAGCTCCCCCGCCCATGGGGAACAGCCAAACTACGAGCAGTACTTC
CDR3: CASSSPAHGEQPNYEQYF
V: TRBV7-9
length: 18
size: NA
J: TRBJ2-7
D: NA

DNA: TGTGCCAGCAGCAAAGGGAACAGTTACAATGAGCAGTTCTTC
CDR3: CASSKGNSYNEQFF
V: TRBV21-1
length: 14
size: NA
J: TRBJ2-1
D: NA

DNA: TGTGCCAGCAGCTTAGTCGATAGTGGGGGGGCCAGGGATACGCAGTATTTT
CDR3: CASSLVDSGGARDTQYF
V: TRBV7-6
length: 17
size: NA
J: TRBJ2-3
D: NA

DNA: TGTGCCAGCAGCTTCCTGACCGCCACCCTCCACTTT
CDR3: CASSFLTATLHF
V: TRBV7-8
length: 12
size: few
J: TRBJ1-6
D: NA